The 29 T cell receptor beta chains reported below all come from one sample, sequenced in a study of T-cell memory formation after mild COVID-19. In TCRdb, the 5' RACE reads were re-called with MiXCR into one record per CDR3 protein. Here the sample spans 350,000 to 400,000 distinct CDR3 sequences, under 25% being singletons. Source material: PBMCs or a T cell subset sorted from them (not recorded which). These receptors originate from an adult woman who had mild COVID-19 (a few samples of this study predate the infection). Cell type and time point are not known.

The chain joins TRBV25-1 to TRBJ1-1, with D possibly being TRBD1 (6 bases). V was clipped by 2 bases and J by 7 bases, with 14 bases between them. Germline V gives CDR1 MGHDK, CDR2 SYGVNS. The CDR3 length is 14 residues. The DNA for the CDR3 is TGTGCCAGCAGTGAAGCAGGGGACTTAGATGAAGCTTTCTTT. It translates to CASSEAGDLDEAFF. The variable domain in full, completed from reference TRBV25-1 and TRBJ1-1, reads EADIYQTPRYLVIGTGKKITLECSQTMGHDKMYWYQQDPGMELHLIHYSYGVNSTEKGDLSSESTVSRIRTEHFPLTLESARPSHTSQYLCASSEAGDLDEAFFGQGTRLTVV.

The rearrangement joins TRBV19 to TRBJ1-4, with TRBD1 as a possible D gene (6 bases). The CDR3 is made up of 17 amino acids. The V gene lost 3 bases and the J gene lost 0 bases, with 14 bases spanning the gap. Germline CDR1 and CDR2: LNHDA and SQIVND (reference sequence). CDR3 amino acids: CASSIPHRDPTNEKLFF. DNA of the CDR3: TGTGCCAGTAGTATCCCCCACAGGGACCCAACTAATGAAAAACTGTTTTTT.

This clonotype occurred many times. The CDR3 coding sequence is TGCGCCAGCAGCTTCGGACAGGGGGCGTCAGAGACCCAGTACTTC. It is translated as CASSFGQGASETQYF. The chain employs TRBV4-1 and TRBJ2-5; 11 bases fit TRBD1. Per germline, CDR1 MGHRA and CDR2 YSYEKL. Germline trimming cut 5 bases from V and 4 bases from J; bases unmatched to any gene: 6. This CDR3 spans 15 amino acids.

This clonotype turned up a few times. The CDR3 protein is CASRHGQNTEAFF. DNA of the CDR3: TGTGCCAGCAGGCACGGACAGAACACTGAAGCTTTCTTT. The chain recombines TRBV12-3 or TRBV12-4 with TRBJ1-1, with D perhaps TRBD1 (5 bases). The CDR3 sequence is 13 residues long. The V and J ends lost 6 bases and 1 base respectively, with 9 bases between them.

The chain's CDR3 is CASSGDRDEQYF. The CDR3 DNA follows: TGTGCCAGCAGCGGGGACAGGGACGAGCAGTACTTC. This sequence joins TRBV11-1 and TRBJ2-7; 9 nucleotides agree with TRBD1. Germline V gene sequence: CDR1 SGHAT, CDR2 FQDESV (reference sequence). There are 12 residues in the CDR3. V lost 5 bases to trimming and J lost 5 bases; unmatched junction nucleotides: 1.

The CDR3 sequence is CASSLSPAANYGYTF. CDR3 nucleotide sequence: TGCGCCAGCAGCTTGAGCCCCGCGGCTAACTATGGCTACACCTTC. This chain joins TRBV5-1 and TRBJ1-2; D unresolved. V was trimmed by 1 base and J by 0 bases, leaving 10 bases between them. The CDR3 spans 15 residues. CDR1 is SGHRS and CDR2 is YFSETQ in the germline V gene.

This chain joins TRBV12-3 or TRBV12-4 and TRBJ2-3, with TRBD2 matching over 10 bases. J gave up 0 bases and V 3 bases, and 9 bases lay outside the gene matches. CDR3 length: 18 residues. CDR3 DNA: TGTGCCAGCAGTTTCTTGTTAGCGGGAGGTAGCAGCACAGATACGCAGTATTTT. It encodes CASSFLLAGGSSTDTQYF.

The gene calls are TRBV20-1 and TRBJ2-5; no firm D call. CDR3 size: 13 residues. Trimming took off 5 bases at V and 1 base at J, with 11 bases between the two ends. Germline CDR1 is DFQATT and CDR2 is SNEGSKA (reference sequence). CDR3 sequence (DNA): TGCAGTGCTGGCCGACTGTCCCAAGAGACCCAGTACTTC. Translated, it gives CSAGRLSQETQYF.

This clonotype has just a few counts. J is TRBJ1-1 and V is TRBV11-3; D not certain. The CDR3 extends over 15 amino acids. Deletions cut 4 bases from V and 0 bases from J, with 12 bases between. In germline, CDR1 is SGHNT, CDR2 YENEEA. This CDR3 is CASSCPDGLNTEAFF. The CDR3 nucleotides are TGTGCCAGCAGCTGCCCTGACGGTCTGAACACTGAAGCTTTCTTT.

The rearrangement uses TRBV12-3 or TRBV12-4 and TRBJ2-3, with D hard to call. The CDR3 has 15 amino acids. The ends were cut back, 0 bases at V and 6 bases at J, with 13 bases in the middle. The CDR3 loop is CASSLARLPGDTQYF. CDR3 coding DNA: TGTGCCAGCAGTTTAGCGCGGCTGCCCGGGGATACGCAGTATTTT.

This clonotype appeared a few times. V usage is TRBV4-2 and J usage is TRBJ2-2; weak D call: TRBD2 (6 bases). The germline V and J ends were trimmed by 4 bases and 4 bases, with 22 bases remaining between them. Germline V gene data show CDR1 as LGHNA and CDR2 as YNFKEQ. The CDR3 spans 18 residues. The CDR3 coding sequence is TGTGCCAGCAGCCCCCAGCTGGGGGGAGGTTGGAGCACCGGGGAGCTGTTTTTT. Protein sequence: CASSPQLGGGWSTGELFF.

The chain couples TRBV24-1 to TRBJ2-7; the match to TRBD1 covers 8 bases. V lost 4 bases, J lost 5 bases, and 12 bases stayed unmatched. From germline, CDR1 is KGHDR and CDR2 SFDVKD. The CDR3 loop spans 16 amino acids. The CDR3 is CATSDHGQGKGNEQYF. The DNA of the CDR3 is TGTGCCACCAGTGACCACGGACAGGGAAAAGGCAACGAGCAGTACTTC.

This chain uses TRBV5-6 with TRBJ2-3, with 14 bases that match TRBD2. The J segment lost 5 bases and the V segment lost 4 bases, leaving 9 bases of the junction unmatched. Per the germline V gene, CDR1 is SGHDT and CDR2 is YYEEEE. This CDR3 spans 17 amino acids. The CDR3 is CASSIAGLAGVRDTQYF. CDR3 in DNA: TGTGCCAGCAGCATCGCGGGACTAGCGGGAGTGAGAGATACGCAGTATTTT.

The chain combines TRBV14 with TRBJ1-2; no clear D. Trimming took off 1 base at V and 3 bases at J, with 6 bases between the two ends. This CDR3 spans 13 amino acids. The germline CDR1 and CDR2 sequences are SGHDN and FVKESK. The chain's CDR3 is CASSQAGYYGYTF. DNA for the CDR3: TGTGCCAGCAGCCAAGCAGGCTACTATGGCTACACCTTC.

The chain is built from TRBV3-1 and TRBJ2-1; a weak D match, TRBD1 (6 bases). V lost 4 bases to trimming and J lost 3 bases, with 10 bases between them. The CDR3 spans 14 residues. CDR1 is LGHDT and CDR2 is YNNKEL in the germline V gene (reference sequence). DNA of the CDR3: TGTGCCAGCAGCCGGGGGCTAAACTACAATGAGCAGTTCTTC. Protein: CASSRGLNYNEQFF.

V is TRBV7-9 and J is TRBJ2-1; possibly TRBD1 for D (5 bases). Between the trimmed V and J ends, which lost 5 bases and 15 bases, there was a span of 23 bases. Germline CDR1 SEHNR, CDR2 FQNEAQ (reference sequence). This CDR3 comprises 14 residues. The CDR3 DNA sequence: TGTGCCAGCAGCGGCCAGGGCCTCAGGGCCCCCATGTTCTTC. Protein sequence: CASSGQGLRAPMFF.

This clonotype was recorded a few times. The chain uses TRBV7-6 and TRBJ2-7; possibly TRBD1 or TRBD2 for D (5 bases each). The CDR3 has 15 amino acids. The germline V and J ends were trimmed by 4 bases and 2 bases, with 15 bases remaining between them. Looked up from germline, CDR1 is SGHVS and CDR2 is FNYEAQ. CDR3 DNA: TGTGCCAGCAGCTGGGACCCGGGTACGACCTACGAGCAGTACTTC. It codes for CASSWDPGTTYEQYF.

This clonotype has more than one count but fewer than ten. This chain connects TRBV9 to TRBJ2-1, with 7 bases matching TRBD1. The CDR3 contains 16 residues. Germline V CDR1 and CDR2: SGDLS, YYNGEE. The V and J ends lost 3 bases and 0 bases, in that order; junction bases with no gene match: 6. The chain's CDR3 is CASSGGQLSSYNEQFF. Written as DNA, the CDR3 is TGTGCCAGCAGCGGGGGACAGCTGAGCTCCTACAATGAGCAGTTCTTC.

At least ten counts were recorded for this clonotype. The chain's CDR3 is CASTLGTVNEKLFF. The CDR3 bases are TGTGCCAGCACCCTGGGGACAGTGAATGAAAAACTGTTTTTT. The rearrangement uses TRBV12-3 or TRBV12-4 and TRBJ1-4; 7 positions match TRBD1. The CDR3 spans 14 residues. V was clipped by 7 bases and J by 5 bases; unmatched bases: 7.

The chain uses TRBV29-1 and TRBJ2-7; 7 positions agree with TRBD1. Germline V CDR1 and CDR2: SQVTM, ANQGSEA. V trimming: 5 bases; J trimming: 0 bases; junction bases outside the gene matches: 7. This CDR3 contains 14 residues. The CDR3 coding sequence is TGCAGCGTTCTGGACAGGAGTAGCTCCTACGAGCAGTACTTC. This translates into CSVLDRSSSYEQYF.

Only a few counts were recorded for this clonotype. V usage is TRBV5-1 and J usage is TRBJ1-5; no clear D gene. The V gene lost 1 base and the J gene lost 2 bases, with 7 bases spanning the gap. CDR1 is SGHRS, CDR2 YFSETQ, per germline. CDR3 size: 14 residues. CDR3 nucleotide sequence: TGCGCCAGCAGCTTGAATGGTGGCAATCAGCCCCAGCATTTT. Amino acids: CASSLNGGNQPQHF.

The chain joins TRBV7-2 to TRBJ2-3; D ambiguous. The CDR3 extends over 14 amino acids. V dropped 3 bases and J dropped 6 bases, with 13 bases sitting between them. Germline V CDR1 and CDR2: SGHTA, FQGNSA. The CDR3: CASSLEPRSDTQYF. CDR3 coding DNA: TGTGCCAGCAGCTTGGAACCTAGGTCGGATACGCAGTATTTT.

The chain links TRBV4-1 to TRBJ2-3; 8 bases align to TRBD1. J was trimmed by 8 bases and V by 0 bases; bases with no gene match: 10. The CDR3 consists of 16 residues. Germline lookup yields CDR1 MGHRA and CDR2 YSYEKL. For the CDR3, the DNA is TGCGCCAGCAGCCAAGATAGTGGGTCAGGGGGCGGTACGCAGTATTTT. Amino acids: CASSQDSGSGGGTQYF.

This clonotype occurred a few times. The chain is built from TRBV7-2 and TRBJ1-5, with D unclear. The CDR3 covers 15 residues. Trimming cost V 5 bases and J 6 bases, with 17 bases left between them. CDR1 is SGHTA, CDR2 FQGNSA, per germline. CDR3 nucleotide sequence: TGTGCCAGCAGCATCGACGGACTAACGGGTCAGCCCCAGCATTTT. As protein: CASSIDGLTGQPQHF.

This clonotype has just a few counts. The chain has TRBV6-4 and TRBJ1-1; D unresolved. The CDR3 is 14 amino acids. Trimming took 3 bases from V and 0 from J, leaving 8 bases between them. Germline V gene sequence: CDR1 MRHNA, CDR2 SNTAGT. CDR3 sequence: CASSELQVNTEAFF. CDR3 nucleotides: TGTGCCAGCAGTGAACTCCAGGTGAACACTGAAGCTTTCTTT.

V is TRBV5-1 and J is TRBJ1-2; D gene uncertain. CDR1 and CDR2 (germline): SGHRS, YFSETQ. The CDR3 covers 14 residues. With 0 bases removed from V and 5 bases from J, the gap between germline ends came to 11 bases. The CDR3 spells CASSLEIVGYGYTF. In nucleotides, the CDR3 is TGCGCCAGCAGCTTGGAGATAGTGGGTTATGGCTACACCTTC.

This clonotype showed up just a few times. CDR3 sequence (DNA): TGTGCCAGCAGTTTAAATTGGTCGGGGAAGGGAGGGTACGAGCAGTACTTC. This translates into CASSLNWSGKGGYEQYF. The chain couples TRBV28 to TRBJ2-7; 7 nucleotides agree with TRBD2. The V gene's germline CDR1 is MDHEN and CDR2 SYDVKM. J lost 4 bases, V lost 2 bases, and 14 bases had no gene match. This CDR3 contains 17 residues.

The chain has TRBV6-2 or TRBV6-3 and TRBJ2-3, with unresolved D. V gave up 6 bases and J gave up 1 base, with 11 bases separating them. Germline V lookup: CDR1 MNHEY, CDR2 SVGEGT. The CDR3 spans 14 residues. The CDR3 region has the DNA TGTGCCAGCAGAACCAATAGGGGCACAGATACGCAGTATTTT. It is translated as CASRTNRGTDTQYF.

In DNA form, the CDR3 reads TGTGCCTGGAGTTCTAGCGGGAGAAATGAGCAGTTCTTC. Protein sequence: CAWSSSGRNEQFF. The chain employs TRBV30 and TRBJ2-1; 10 bases align to TRBD2. CDR3 length equals 13 residues. Germline assignment: CDR1 GTSNPN and CDR2 SVGIG (reference sequence). V gave up 2 bases and J gave up 7 bases; unmatched junction bases: 2.